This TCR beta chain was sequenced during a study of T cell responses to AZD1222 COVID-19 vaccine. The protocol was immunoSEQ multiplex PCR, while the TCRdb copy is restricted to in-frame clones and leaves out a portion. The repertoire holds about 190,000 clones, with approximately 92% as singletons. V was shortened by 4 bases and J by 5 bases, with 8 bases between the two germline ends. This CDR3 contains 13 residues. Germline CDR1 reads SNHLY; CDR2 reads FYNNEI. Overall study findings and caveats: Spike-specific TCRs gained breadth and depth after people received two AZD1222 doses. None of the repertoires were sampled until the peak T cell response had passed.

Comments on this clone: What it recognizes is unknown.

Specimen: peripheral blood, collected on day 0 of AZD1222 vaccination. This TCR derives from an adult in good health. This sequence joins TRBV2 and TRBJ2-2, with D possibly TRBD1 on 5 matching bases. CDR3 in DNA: TGTGCCAGCAGTGGCCAGGGTACCGGGGAGCTGTTTTTT. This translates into CASSGQGTGELFF.